This T cell receptor beta chain comes out of a study of shared clonotypes between healthy human individuals. About the study: Three CD4 naive, three CD4 memory, two CD8 naive and one CD8 memory plate were used per donor.

Trimming removed 1 base at V and 5 bases at J, with 5 bases between. This CDR3 has 13 amino acids. CDR1 and CDR2 from the germline V gene are SEHNR and FQNEAQ (reference sequence). Generated by immunoSEQ multiplex PCR, the TCRdb table keeps only in-frame clones and is missing some. The sample lists about 2.4 million clones, more than 90% occurring once. This clone was detected a few times. Its antigen is currently unknown. General observations from the study: Incompleteness in sorted-subset sequencing, despite large depth, was shown by rarefaction.

This chain uses TRBV7-9 with TRBJ1-4; D call uncertain. This TCR was recovered from a man in his late teens or twenties in good health. The specimen was naive CD4+ T cells sorted from blood. Regarding subset: CD45RA+ positively selected. This chain's CDR3 is CASSLELNEKLFF. The CDR3 region has the DNA TGTGCCAGCAGCTTAGAGTTAAATGAAAAACTGTTTTTT.